The sequence of this T cell receptor (beta chain) was determined in a study of T cells in Graves' hyperthyroidism and ophthalmopathy. There are many counts of this clonotype. Its antigen is undetermined. RNA transcripts gave rise to amplified TCR beta CDR3 regions. HTBI primers were the set used in a first-round RT-PCR of the TCR CDR3. TCRdb reprocessed the multiplex PCR reads via MiXCR and lists one record per CDR3 protein. The table includes some 400,000 distinct CDR3 sequences, roughly 14% detected once. General study results and limits: Appearing also in blood were most of the thyroid clonotypes expanded above 0.001.

Stability of Graves' hyperthyroidism was defined as absent ophthalmopathy progression within 18 months. This CDR3 region has 14 residues. Trimming pared 11 bases from V and 1 base from J, leaving 18 bases between. The germline V gene has CDR1 SNHLY and CDR2 FYNNEI. The source of this sequence is a woman aged 55-69 years with Graves' hyperthyroidism. Sequencing input: blood. V gene TRBV2 combines with J gene TRBJ2-7; D perhaps matches TRBD1 (6 bases). CDR3 amino acids: CASGDHMGSYEQYF. The CDR3 coding sequence is TGTGCCTCAGGGGACCACATGGGGTCCTACGAGCAGTACTTC. Full variable domain (outside the CDR3, taken from reference TRBV2 and TRBJ2-7): EPEVTQTPSHQVTQMGQEVILRCVPISNHLYFYWYRQILGQKVEFLVSFYNNEISEKSEIFDDQFSVERPDGSNFTLKIRSTKLEDSAMYFCASGDHMGSYEQYFGPGTRLTVT.